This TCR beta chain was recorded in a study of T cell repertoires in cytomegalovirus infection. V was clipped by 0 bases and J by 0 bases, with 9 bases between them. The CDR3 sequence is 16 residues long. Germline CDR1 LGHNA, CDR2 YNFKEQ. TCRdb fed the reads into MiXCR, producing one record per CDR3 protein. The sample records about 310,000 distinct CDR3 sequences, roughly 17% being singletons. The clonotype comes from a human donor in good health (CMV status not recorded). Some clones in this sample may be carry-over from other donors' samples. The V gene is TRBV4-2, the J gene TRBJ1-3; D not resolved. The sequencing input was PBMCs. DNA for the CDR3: TGTGCCAGCAGCCAAGAACAAACCAACTCTGGAAACACCATATATTTT. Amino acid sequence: CASSQEQTNSGNTIYF.